The 21 T cell receptor beta chains in this list originate from one sample, sequenced in a study of T cell changes during pregnancy in multiple sclerosis. The table came from immunoSEQ multiplex PCR; TCRdb's copy has only in-frame clones and leaves some out. This sample has under 55,000 clones, with roughly nine tenths found just once. The material was CD8+ T cells from peripheral blood mononuclear cells, obtained after pregnancy. These receptor sequences come from a female donor with multiple sclerosis, enrolled in a pregnancy study.

V gene TRBV5-6 combines with J gene TRBJ1-5, with no clear D. This CDR3 region has 13 residues. V lost 4 bases to trimming and J lost 4 bases, with 9 bases between them. Germline V gives CDR1 SGHDT, CDR2 YYEEEE. CDR3 nucleotides: TGTGCCAGCAGCGATGGCCCGAATCAGCCCCAGCATTTT. Translated, it gives CASSDGPNQPQHF.

The chain has TRBV19 and TRBJ1-2, with 9 bases aligning to TRBD1. The trim removed 6 bases at V and 5 bases at J, leaving 4 bases unmatched. CDR1 is LNHDA and CDR2 is SQIVND in the germline V gene (reference sequence). This CDR3 has 13 amino acids. The DNA for the CDR3 is TGTGCCAGTAGCCCGGGACAGGGATATGGCTACACCTTC. Protein: CASSPGQGYGYTF.

The chain combines TRBV7-8 with TRBJ2-1, with D perhaps TRBD1 (6 bases). From germline, CDR1 is SGHVS and CDR2 FQNEAQ. The CDR3 has 13 residues. V was cut by 3 bases and J by 5 bases, with 8 bases left in between. This CDR3 reads CASSFGTNNEQFF. Here the CDR3 DNA reads TGTGCCAGCAGCTTTGGGACAAACAATGAGCAGTTCTTC.

The chain joins TRBV18 to TRBJ2-3; TRBD2 matches at 7 bases. The germline V gene has CDR1 KGHSH and CDR2 LQKENI. The CDR3 spans 16 residues. Trimming at V came to 1 base and at J to 4 bases, leaving 8 bases not matched to a gene. The CDR3 nucleotides are TGTGCCAGCTCACCACGGGGAAGCGGGGTGCCAGATACGCAGTATTTT. Translating it yields CASSPRGSGVPDTQYF.

This sequence joins TRBV4-1 and TRBJ1-2; maybe TRBD1 (6 bases). V was shortened by 1 base and J by 7 bases, with 10 bases between the two germline ends. This CDR3 is built from 13 residues. Germline V gene lookup returns CDR1 MGHRA and CDR2 YSYEKL. This CDR3 reads CASSQVGGLGYTF. CDR3 nucleotide sequence: TGCGCCAGCAGCCAAGTGGGGGGGCTTGGCTACACCTTC.

This chain uses TRBV27 with TRBJ1-1; D is possibly TRBD1 (6 bases). Trimming took off 3 bases at V and 5 bases at J, with 16 bases between the two ends. This CDR3 is built from 15 residues. In germline, CDR1 is MNHEY, CDR2 SMNVEV (reference sequence). CDR3 region: CASSLAGALETEAFF. DNA for the CDR3: TGTGCCAGCAGTTTGGCGGGGGCATTGGAGACTGAAGCTTTCTTT.

This chain uses TRBV7-9 with TRBJ2-3; D unresolved. V was cut by 5 bases and J by 11 bases, with 14 bases left in between. Germline assignment: CDR1 SEHNR and CDR2 FQNEAQ (reference sequence). This CDR3 has 12 residues. The CDR3 loop reads CASSPTGYGQYF. The CDR3 nucleotides read TGTGCCAGCAGCCCGACCGGGTATGGGCAGTATTTT.

The chain is built from TRBV29-1 and TRBJ1-1; tentatively, D is TRBD1 (6 bases). Germline V gives CDR1 SQVTM, CDR2 ANQGSEA. This CDR3 spans 11 amino acids. Written as DNA, the CDR3 is TGCAGAATGACACAGGGAGAAGTGGCTTTCTTT. Protein product: CRMTQGEVAFF.

The rearrangement joins TRBV2 to TRBJ2-7; 13 positions agree with TRBD2. Germline trimming cut 6 bases from V and 2 bases from J; bases unmatched to any gene: 10. The germline V gene encodes CDR1 SNHLY and CDR2 FYNNEI. This CDR3 contains 17 residues. The CDR3 loop is CASSHTSGGAWAYEQYF. CDR3 coding DNA: TGTGCCAGCAGCCACACTAGCGGGGGGGCCTGGGCCTACGAGCAGTACTTC. Supplemented by reference TRBV2 and TRBJ2-7, the full variable domain reads EPEVTQTPSHQVTQMGQEVILRCVPISNHLYFYWYRQILGQKVEFLVSFYNNEISEKSEIFDDQFSVERPDGSNFTLKIRSTKLEDSAMYFCASSHTSGGAWAYEQYFGPGTRLTVT.

The chain links TRBV7-2 to TRBJ1-3; maybe TRBD1 (5 bases). The CDR3 spans 15 residues. Germline CDR1 and CDR2: SGHTA and FQGNSA. V gave up 2 bases and J gave up 0 bases, with 8 bases separating them. Here the CDR3 DNA reads TGTGCCAGCAGCTTATATGACAGCTCTGGAAACACCATATATTTT. It codes for CASSLYDSSGNTIYF. The whole variable domain, remainder taken from reference TRBV7-2 and TRBJ1-3, is GAGVSQSPSNKVTEKGKDVELRCDPISGHTALYWYRQSLGQGLEFLIYFQGNSAPDKSGLPSDRFSAERTGGSVSTLTIQRTQQEDSAVYLCASSLYDSSGNTIYFGEGSWLTVV.

The chain joins TRBV19 to TRBJ2-5; 8 bases line up with TRBD1. CDR3 length: 15 amino acids. The ends lost 3 bases at V and 5 bases at J; junction bases unmatched: 8. Germline assignment: CDR1 LNHDA and CDR2 SQIVND (reference sequence). The DNA of the CDR3 is TGTGCCAGTAGTATTTCCGCAGGGGGCGCCGAGACCCAGTACTTC. This sequence encodes CASSISAGGAETQYF.

The gene calls are TRBV15 and TRBJ1-6, with D perhaps TRBD1 (5 bases). V gave up 3 bases and J gave up 9 bases, with 12 bases separating them. The germline V gene has CDR1 LNHNV and CDR2 YYDKDF (reference sequence). This CDR3 is built from 14 residues. For the CDR3, the DNA is TGTGCCACCAGCAGGAGGGCCGGGGGTTCACCCCTCCACTTT. This translates into CATSRRAGGSPLHF.

V usage is TRBV9 and J usage is TRBJ1-2, with TRBD1 as a possible D gene (5 bases). The V gene lost 3 bases and the J gene lost 0 bases, with 12 bases spanning the gap. This CDR3 contains 15 residues. Germline V gene sequence: CDR1 SGDLS, CDR2 YYNGEE. CDR3 protein: CASSAAGGANYGYTF. CDR3 DNA sequence: TGTGCCAGCAGCGCCGCGGGGGGAGCTAACTATGGCTACACCTTC.

The chain couples TRBV7-6 to TRBJ1-1; 10 nucleotides line up with TRBD1. There are 16 residues in the CDR3. The germline V gene encodes CDR1 SGHVS and CDR2 FNYEAQ. The J segment lost 4 bases and the V segment lost 4 bases, leaving 9 bases of the junction unmatched. The CDR3 loop reads CASSSGTGELGTEAFF. The CDR3 region has the DNA TGTGCCAGCAGCTCAGGGACAGGGGAGCTTGGCACTGAAGCTTTCTTT.

This chain links TRBV7-9 with TRBJ2-4; 7 bases are shared with TRBD2. Germline trimming cut 5 bases from V and 0 bases from J; bases unmatched to any gene: 16. Germline values: CDR1 SEHNR, CDR2 FQNEAQ (reference sequence). The CDR3 runs 19 residues. CDR3 in DNA: TGTGCCAGCAGCCCCCCAGGGCTAGCGGACACACTAGCCAAAAACATTCAGTACTTC. It is translated as CASSPPGLADTLAKNIQYF.

This clone was observed once. V and J are TRBV27 and TRBJ1-4; 7 nucleotides match TRBD1. This CDR3 has 17 amino acids. Germline loops: CDR1 MNHEY, CDR2 SMNVEV (reference sequence). J lost 0 bases, V lost 5 bases, and 9 bases had no gene match. CDR3 residues: CASSPDRLVATNEKLFF. CDR3 nucleotides: TGTGCCAGCAGTCCGGACAGGCTAGTTGCAACTAATGAAAAACTGTTTTTT.

The rearrangement uses TRBV5-5 and TRBJ2-7; TRBD2 agrees at 7 bases. The V gene's germline CDR1 is SGHKS and CDR2 YYEKEE (reference sequence). V dropped 4 bases and J dropped 4; count of bases not matched to a gene: 5. This CDR3 has 13 amino acids. CDR3 in amino acids: CASSPGGWYEQYF. CDR3 in DNA: TGTGCCAGCAGCCCCGGGGGGTGGTACGAGCAGTACTTC. Full variable domain (remainder filled in from reference TRBV5-5 and TRBJ2-7): DAGVTQSPTHLIKTRGQQVTLRCSPISGHKSVSWYQQVLGQGPQFIFQYYEKEERGRGNFPDRFSARQFPNYSSELNVNALLLGDSALYLCASSPGGWYEQYFGPGTRLTVT.

The chain employs TRBV27 and TRBJ1-5; tentatively, D is TRBD1 (5 bases). Per the germline V gene, CDR1 is MNHEY and CDR2 is SMNVEV (reference sequence). The CDR3 extends over 15 amino acids. V was trimmed by 5 bases and J by 1 base, leaving 12 bases between them. CDR3 sequence (DNA): TGTGCCAGCAGTCCCGCTGGGGCCAGCAATCAGCCCCAGCATTTT. It encodes CASSPAGASNQPQHF.

J is TRBJ1-5 and V is TRBV6-1, with 7 bases lining up with TRBD1. This CDR3 spans 15 amino acids. From germline, CDR1 is MNHNS and CDR2 SASEGT. The J segment lost 7 bases and the V segment lost 3 bases, leaving 9 bases of the junction unmatched. Here the CDR3 DNA reads TGTGCCAGCAGTGACCCGACAGGGTCCCGCCAGCCCCAGCATTTT. Amino acid sequence: CASSDPTGSRQPQHF.

The chain is built from TRBV7-8 and TRBJ1-2, with D unresolved. CDR1 and CDR2 from the germline V gene are SGHVS and FQNEAQ. The CDR3 is 12 amino acids. V lost 5 bases and J 6 bases, leaving 10 bases between the germline ends. CDR3 in DNA: TGTGCCAGCAGCAACTCCGGGAATGGCTACACCTTC. Its translation: CASSNSGNGYTF.

The chain is built from TRBV2 and TRBJ1-3; no clear D gene. The CDR3 has 14 amino acids. Germline V lookup: CDR1 SNHLY, CDR2 FYNNEI. With 3 bases removed from V and 1 base from J, the gap between germline ends came to 7 bases. CDR3 in amino acids: CASSDGVSGNTIYF. CDR3 in DNA: TGTGCCAGCAGTGACGGGGTATCTGGAAACACCATATATTTT.